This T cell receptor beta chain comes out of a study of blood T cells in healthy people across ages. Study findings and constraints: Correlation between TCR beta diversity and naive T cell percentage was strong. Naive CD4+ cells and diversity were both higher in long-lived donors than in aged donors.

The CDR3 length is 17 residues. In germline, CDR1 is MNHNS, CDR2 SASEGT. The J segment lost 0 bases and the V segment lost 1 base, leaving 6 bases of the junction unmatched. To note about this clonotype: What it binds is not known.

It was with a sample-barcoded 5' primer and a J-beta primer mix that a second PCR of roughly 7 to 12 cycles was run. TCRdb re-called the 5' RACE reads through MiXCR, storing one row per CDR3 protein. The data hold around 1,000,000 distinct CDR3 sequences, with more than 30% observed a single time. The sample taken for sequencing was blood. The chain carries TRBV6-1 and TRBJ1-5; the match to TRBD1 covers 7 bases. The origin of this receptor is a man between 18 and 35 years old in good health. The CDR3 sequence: CASSEVPDRYSNQPQHF. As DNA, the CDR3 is TGTGCCAGCAGTGAAGTCCCGGACAGGTATAGCAATCAGCCCCAGCATTTT.